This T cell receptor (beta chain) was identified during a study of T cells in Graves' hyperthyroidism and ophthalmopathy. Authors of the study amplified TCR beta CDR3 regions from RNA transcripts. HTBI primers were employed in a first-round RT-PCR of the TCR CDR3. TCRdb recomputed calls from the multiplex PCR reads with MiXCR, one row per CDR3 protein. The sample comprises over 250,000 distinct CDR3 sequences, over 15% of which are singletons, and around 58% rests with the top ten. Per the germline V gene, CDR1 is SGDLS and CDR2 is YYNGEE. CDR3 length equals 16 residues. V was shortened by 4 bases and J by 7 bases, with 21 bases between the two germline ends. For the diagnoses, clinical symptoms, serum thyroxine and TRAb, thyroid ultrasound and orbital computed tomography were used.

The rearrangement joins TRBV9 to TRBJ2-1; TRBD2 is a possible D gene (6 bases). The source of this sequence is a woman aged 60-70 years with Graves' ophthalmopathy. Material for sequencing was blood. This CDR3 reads CASSLGDGRVENEQFF. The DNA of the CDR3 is TGTGCCAGCAGCCTAGGAGACGGGAGAGTTGAAAATGAGCAGTTCTTC. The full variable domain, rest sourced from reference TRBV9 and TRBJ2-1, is DSGVTQTPKHLITATGQRVTLRCSPRSGDLSVYWYQQSLDQGLQFLIQYYNGEERAKGNILERFSAQQFPDLHSELNLSSLELGDSALYFCASSLGDGRVENEQFFGPGTRLTVL.